The 21 T cell receptor beta chains below were found in one sample sequenced in a study of blood T cells in healthy people across ages. A second PCR of 7 to 11 cycles used a sample-barcoded 5' primer and a J-beta primer mix. MiXCR, applied by TCRdb to the 5' RACE reads, yields one record per CDR3 protein. The sample records over 1,500,000 distinct CDR3 sequences, roughly 49% being singletons. Material: blood. The receptors shown here come from a woman aged 40 to 50 in good health.

This clonotype has a handful of counts. J is TRBJ2-3 and V is TRBV5-1; 11 bases agree with TRBD1. Looked up from germline, CDR1 is SGHRS and CDR2 is YFSETQ. This CDR3 region has 15 residues. V dropped 4 bases and J dropped 4; count of bases not matched to a gene: 5. The CDR3 loop reads CASSEGQGVPDTQYF. For the CDR3, the DNA is TGCGCCAGCAGCGAGGGACAGGGGGTGCCAGATACGCAGTATTTT.

The chain employs TRBV7-3 and TRBJ2-5; 9 nucleotides align to TRBD2. The trim removed 6 bases at V and 11 bases at J, leaving 10 bases unmatched. In germline, CDR1 is SGHTA, CDR2 FQGTGA. CDR3 size: 13 residues. CDR3 nucleotides: TGTGCCAGCAGTAGCGGGGGTGGGAATGAGCAGTACTTC. Its protein product is CASSSGGGNEQYF.

The rearrangement joins TRBV6-1 to TRBJ2-7; TRBD1 or TRBD2 may be the D gene (5 bases each). V lost 8 bases, J lost 0 bases, and 17 bases lay in between. CDR1 is MNHNS and CDR2 is SASEGT in the germline V gene. This CDR3 is 15 amino acids long. CDR3 DNA sequence: TGTGCCAGCCGAGGCAGGGACCCCGGCTCCTACGAGCAGTACTTC. Translating it yields CASRGRDPGSYEQYF.

This clonotype was picked up a small number of times. The V gene is TRBV25-1, the J gene TRBJ2-3; D call uncertain. V lost 5 bases and J 4 bases, leaving 10 bases between the germline ends. This CDR3 spans 13 amino acids. Per germline, CDR1 MGHDK and CDR2 SYGVNS. CDR3 loop: CASSSSVPDTQYF. The CDR3 DNA reads as TGTGCCAGCAGTAGCAGTGTACCAGATACGCAGTATTTT.

The V and J genes are TRBV29-1 and TRBJ2-5; D is perhaps TRBD1 or TRBD2 (6 bases each). Germline V gene sequence: CDR1 SQVTM, CDR2 ANQGSEA. This CDR3 has 12 amino acids. V lost 5 bases, J lost 5 bases, and 12 bases lay in between. Here the CDR3 reads CSVTGGAETQYF. CDR3 nucleotides: TGCAGCGTTACCGGGGGCGCGGAGACCCAGTACTTC.

The chain uses TRBV2 and TRBJ1-4; D is ambiguous. Germline CDR1 reads SNHLY; CDR2 reads FYNNEI. The germline V and J ends were trimmed by 8 bases and 8 bases, with 12 bases remaining between them. There are 12 residues in the CDR3. The CDR3 DNA reads as TGTGCCAGCGGAGAGTCAGAAGAAAAACTGTTTTTT. Encoded protein: CASGESEEKLFF.

This clonotype has a handful of counts. The chain links TRBV12-3 or TRBV12-4 to TRBJ1-2; TRBD1 might be the D (6 bases). V was pared by 2 bases and J by 7 bases, with 14 bases between. The length of the CDR3 is 14 residues. This chain's CDR3 is CASSLIYRDFGYTF. DNA for the CDR3: TGTGCCAGCAGTTTAATTTACAGGGACTTTGGCTACACCTTC.

V usage is TRBV28 and J usage is TRBJ2-7; D unresolved. This CDR3 has 13 residues. From germline, CDR1 is MDHEN and CDR2 SYDVKM. The V and J ends lost 10 bases and 2 bases respectively, with 15 bases between them. In DNA form, the CDR3 reads TGTGCCATCATTAATACAAGAACCTACGAGCAGTACTTC. It specifies CAIINTRTYEQYF. The variable domain in full, with the rest retrieved from reference TRBV28 and TRBJ2-7, is DVKVTQSSRYLVKRTGEKVFLECVQDMDHENMFWYRQDPGLGLRLIYFSYDVKMKEKGDIPEGYSVSREKKERFSLILESASTNQTSMYLCAIINTRTYEQYFGPGTRLTVT.

The V and J genes are TRBV20-1 and TRBJ1-5, with D hard to call. The germline CDR1 and CDR2 sequences are DFQATT and SNEGSKA (reference sequence). Trimming removed 5 bases at V and 10 bases at J, with 18 bases between. There are 13 residues in the CDR3. The CDR3 DNA follows: TGCAGTGCTCCCTATGAGCAATCAAGACCCCAGCATTTT. The encoded protein is CSAPYEQSRPQHF.

The V gene is TRBV14, the J gene TRBJ2-7, with D perhaps matching TRBD1 or TRBD2 (5 bases each). Germline V gene sequence: CDR1 SGHDN, CDR2 FVKESK. The CDR3 totals 16 residues. Trimming took 0 bases from V and 9 from J, leaving 21 bases between them. This CDR3 reads CASSQEWGTHLWGQYF. The CDR3 coding sequence is TGTGCCAGCAGCCAAGAATGGGGGACCCACCTTTGGGGGCAGTACTTC. Filled out from reference TRBV14 and TRBJ2-7, the complete variable domain reads EAGVTQFPSHSVIEKGQTVTLRCDPISGHDNLYWYRRVMGKEIKFLLHFVKESKQDESGMPNNRFLAERTGGTYSTLKVQPAELEDSGVYFCASSQEWGTHLWGQYFGPGTRLTVT.

This clonotype was recorded a few times. DNA of the CDR3: TGTGCCAGCAGCCAAGTTGGGACAGGCGCCTCCGAGCAGTACTTC. Translation: CASSQVGTGASEQYF. The V gene is TRBV4-2, the J gene TRBJ2-7; 8 nucleotides align to TRBD1. The CDR3 spans 15 residues. Germline V CDR1 and CDR2: LGHNA, YNFKEQ. V was clipped by 1 base and J by 6 bases; unmatched bases: 8.

On this clonotype: At one boundary the junction diverges from the germline segment, which might be a read error. This chain links TRBV9 with TRBJ2-3; the match to TRBD2 covers 11 bases. Looked up from germline, CDR1 is SGDLS and CDR2 is YYNGEE. The CDR3 runs 15 residues. The chain's CDR3 is CASSRGLADSDTQYF. In DNA, the CDR3 is TGTGCCAGCAGCAGGGGACTAGCGGACTCAGACACGCAGTATTTT.

This clonotype occurred a few times. The chain has TRBV7-2 and TRBJ2-3; D is perhaps TRBD2 (6 bases). Germline loops: CDR1 SGHTA, CDR2 FQGNSA. There are 16 residues in the CDR3. Between the trimmed V and J ends, which lost 3 bases and 2 bases, there was a span of 15 bases. The CDR3 sequence: CASSFTLADSTDTQYF. In nucleotides, the CDR3 is TGTGCCAGCAGCTTTACACTAGCTGACTCCACAGATACGCAGTATTTT.

CDR3 sequence: CASRAPGTGEAFF. The CDR3 coding sequence is TGTGCCAGCCGAGCCCCCGGGACAGGGGAAGCTTTCTTT. The chain is built from TRBV6-5 and TRBJ1-1; 9 nucleotides align to TRBD1. CDR1 is MNHEY and CDR2 is SVGAGI in the germline V gene. Germline trimming cut 8 bases from V and 8 bases from J; bases unmatched to any gene: 9. This CDR3 contains 13 residues.

The chain employs TRBV4-3 and TRBJ2-1; 8 bases are shared with TRBD2. This CDR3 region has 16 residues. The V segment lost 0 bases and the J segment 1 base; nucleotides outside the gene matches: 2. Germline loops: CDR1 LGHNA, CDR2 YSLEER. In DNA form, the CDR3 reads TGCGCCAGCAGCCAAGATCGGGAGGGGTCCTACAATGAGCAGTTCTTC. Its translation is CASSQDREGSYNEQFF.

V is TRBV25-1 and J is TRBJ2-7, with TRBD2 matching over 8 bases. This CDR3 is 15 amino acids long. Trimming at V came to 8 bases and at J to 5 bases, leaving 14 bases not matched to a gene. Germline V gene sequence: CDR1 MGHDK, CDR2 SYGVNS. Here the CDR3 DNA reads TGTGCCAGCGGTGCCTCGGAACTAGCGGTTAACGAGCAGTACTTC. As protein: CASGASELAVNEQYF.

This clonotype was detected a few times. This sequence joins TRBV20-1 and TRBJ2-5, with D unresolved. Trimming pared 5 bases from V and 1 base from J, leaving 17 bases between. Germline lookup yields CDR1 DFQATT and CDR2 SNEGSKA (reference sequence). The CDR3 loop spans 15 amino acids. CDR3 in amino acids: CSAGAAHGPQETQYF. The CDR3 DNA follows: TGCAGTGCTGGAGCCGCTCATGGCCCCCAAGAGACCCAGTACTTC.

This clonotype came up a few times. The V and J genes are TRBV20-1 and TRBJ2-1, with D uncertain. V was cut by 7 bases and J by 1 base, with 8 bases left in between. CDR3 length: 12 residues. Germline lookup yields CDR1 DFQATT and CDR2 SNEGSKA (reference sequence). DNA for the CDR3: TGCAGTGGTACATTGTCCTACAATGAGCAGTTCTTC. Encoded protein: CSGTLSYNEQFF.

The chain links TRBV27 to TRBJ2-3; no definite D call. The CDR3 has 18 residues. Germline assignment: CDR1 MNHEY and CDR2 SMNVEV (reference sequence). V was clipped by 2 bases and J by 0 bases, with 18 bases between them. The CDR3 region is CASSLALGILESTDTQYF. CDR3 DNA: TGTGCCAGCAGTTTAGCATTAGGAATCTTAGAAAGCACAGATACGCAGTATTTT.

This clonotype was counted ten times or more. V gene TRBV6-2 or TRBV6-3 combines with J gene TRBJ2-5; D call uncertain. V shed 0 bases and J shed 3 bases, with 8 bases lying between them. Germline V lookup: CDR1 MNHEY, CDR2 SVGEGT. The CDR3 has 14 amino acids. The CDR3 spells CASSYSSRKETQYF. For the CDR3, the DNA is TGTGCCAGCAGTTACTCGAGTCGAAAAGAGACCCAGTACTTC.

Note on this clonotype: The junction shows a germline mismatch at one end, possibly a read error. V gene TRBV7-2 combines with J gene TRBJ2-7; TRBD1 agrees at 10 bases. The germline gives CDR1 SGHTA, CDR2 FQGNSA. The CDR3 consists of 14 residues. CDR3 amino acids: CVSSTGQGVHEQYF. The CDR3 nucleotides read TGTGTCAGCAGCACCGGACAGGGGGTCCACGAGCAGTACTTC.